Presented here are 6 T cell receptor beta chains from one specimen sequenced in a study of regulatory T cells in long-lasting Graves disease. Arm-PCR of CDR3 regions with iRepertoire HTBI primers generated TCR beta libraries. TCRdb fed the multiplex PCR reads into MiXCR, producing one record per CDR3 protein. The table lists around 430,000 distinct CDR3 sequences, about 20% of them singletons, with under 15% in the top ten. The time point denotes: persistent/refractory GD, antithyroid drugs over 5 years with positive TRAb. Generation of the TCR library employed RNA extracted from PBMCs. The sample here was peripheral blood mononuclear cells (PBMCs), taken when the disease was refractory, from a patient treated with antithyroid drugs. The receptor source for this set is a female donor with Graves disease.

As to this clonotype: As the CDR3 is not closed by the conserved phenylalanine or tryptophan, this likely results from a read error. This chain links TRBV25-1 with TRBJ2-7; TRBD2 aligns across 7 bases. J lost 2 bases, V lost 3 bases, and 10 bases had no gene match. The germline V gene encodes CDR1 MGHDK and CDR2 SYGVNS. CDR3 length: 16 residues. The CDR3 loop is CASSDPTRGDAYEQYS. Written as DNA, the CDR3 is TGTGCCAGCAGTGATCCCACCCGGGGGGATGCCTACGAGCAGTACTCC.

The gene calls are TRBV5-1 and TRBJ1-6; TRBD1 aligns across 7 bases. The CDR3 is 17 residues long. Germline V gives CDR1 SGHRS, CDR2 YFSETQ. V shed 3 bases and J 0 bases; nucleotides not matched to a gene: 6. This CDR3 is CASSSKEGASYNSPLHF. In DNA, the CDR3 is TGCGCCAGCAGCTCAAAGGAGGGGGCCTCCTATAATTCACCCCTCCACTTT.

This clonotype has a handful of counts. This chain connects TRBV20-1 to TRBJ1-6; perhaps TRBD1 as D (5 bases). Per germline, CDR1 DFQATT and CDR2 SNEGSKA (reference sequence). V lost 5 bases and J 0 bases, leaving 14 bases between the germline ends. The CDR3 contains 16 residues. The CDR3 coding sequence is TGCAGTGCTCGACAGACGTCGAGCTCCTATAATTCACCCCTCCACTTT. Residues: CSARQTSSSYNSPLHF.

This clonotype was detected many times. This chain connects TRBV28 to TRBJ2-4; D is unclear. V shed 5 bases and J shed 9 bases, with 8 bases lying between them. The CDR3 totals 11 residues. Germline lookup yields CDR1 MDHEN and CDR2 SYDVKM. CDR3 coding DNA: TGTGCCAGCAGTATGACACGCATTCAGTACTTC. Translating gives CASSMTRIQYF.

Many counts were recorded for this clonotype. This chain links TRBV6-2 or TRBV6-3 with TRBJ2-5, with D perhaps TRBD2 (6 bases). The germline gives CDR1 MNHEY, CDR2 SVGEGT. The CDR3 loop spans 14 amino acids. The germline V and J ends were trimmed by 2 bases and 5 bases, with 12 bases remaining between them. CDR3 protein: CASSYGEEGETQYF. DNA of the CDR3: TGTGCCAGCAGTTACGGGGAGGAAGGGGAGACCCAGTACTTC.

In its sample, this clonotype was seen a few times. This rearrangement joins TRBV6-2 or TRBV6-3 to TRBJ2-3; no definite D call. This CDR3 has 14 residues. The V end lost 0 bases, the J end lost 3 bases, and 7 bases lay between the germline ends. Germline V gene lookup returns CDR1 MNHEY and CDR2 SVGEGT. The CDR3 nucleotides read TGTGCCAGCAGTTACTCGATTGGGACAGATACGCAGTATTTT. Its translation: CASSYSIGTDTQYF.